The clone carrying this T cell receptor (beta chain) came up a few times. The antigen is undetermined. This sample includes further DNA sequences coding for the same CDR3. These data belong to a study of shared clonotypes between healthy human individuals. Points from the study as a whole: Of the naive CD4 clonotypes, approximately 5% were shared across a handful of donors.

At deep level, the assay was performed. Genomic DNA per cell subset filled all wells of several immunoSEQ plates. Profiling relied on immunoSEQ multiplex PCR, and the TCRdb table lists in-frame clones only, not all of them. This table has around 1.5 million clones, nearly 99% appearing once. What was sequenced was naive CD4+ T cells sorted from blood. Subset reported: CD45RA+ positively selected. This clonotype originated in a man aged 25-40 years in good health.

The CDR3: CASSLSPTNEKLFF. The DNA of the CDR3 is TGCGCCAGCAGCTTATCCCCAACTAATGAAAAACTGTTTTTT. The V and J genes are TRBV5-1 and TRBJ1-4; D is uncertain. CDR1 SGHRS and CDR2 YFSETQ come from the germline V gene. Trimming left V 2 bases short and J 0 bases short, with 5 bases between. The CDR3 has 14 residues.